Below, one T cell receptor (beta chain) is given with its context. The antigen remains unidentified. TCRdb keeps only in-frame clones here, not all; method: immunoSEQ multiplex PCR. The sample holds roughly 56,000 clones, about 79% seen once. The record originates from a study of OX40 agonist ivuxolimab in advanced cancers. Study-level background: A partial response was reached by three patients: one with hepatocellular carcinoma and two with cutaneous melanoma.

Notes on the study in general: Among some nonresponders, normalized T-cell clonal expansion was also low. At 0.1 to 3.0 mg/kg and by week 6, clonal expansion occurred in CD4+ and CD8+ blood T cells.

The TCR comes from an adult with an advanced solid tumor such as melanoma, head and neck, liver or kidney cancer. Sequencing was performed on CD4+ or CD8+ T cells sorted from blood, taken in a trial of the OX40 agonist ivuxolimab.

CDR3 sequence (DNA): TGTGCCAGCAGCTCCAGGGGTCCGACTGGAAACACCATATATTTT. Amino acids: CASSSRGPTGNTIYF. The V call is TRBV11-2, the J call TRBJ1-3; D may be TRBD1 (6 bases). V lost 4 bases and J 2 bases, leaving 12 bases between the germline ends. Germline assignment: CDR1 SGHAT and CDR2 FQNNGV. The CDR3 is 15 residues long.